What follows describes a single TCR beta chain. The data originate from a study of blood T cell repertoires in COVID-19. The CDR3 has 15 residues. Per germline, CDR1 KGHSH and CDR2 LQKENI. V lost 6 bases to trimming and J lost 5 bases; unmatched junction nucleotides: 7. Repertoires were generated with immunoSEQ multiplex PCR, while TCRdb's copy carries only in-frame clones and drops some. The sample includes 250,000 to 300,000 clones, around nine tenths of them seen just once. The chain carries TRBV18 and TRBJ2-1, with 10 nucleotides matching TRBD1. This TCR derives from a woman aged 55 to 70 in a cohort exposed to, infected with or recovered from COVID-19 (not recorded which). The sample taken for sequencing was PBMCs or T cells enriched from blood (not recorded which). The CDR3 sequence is CASSSGTGVNNEQFF. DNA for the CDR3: TGTGCCAGCTCCTCGGGGACAGGGGTGAACAATGAGCAGTTCTTC.